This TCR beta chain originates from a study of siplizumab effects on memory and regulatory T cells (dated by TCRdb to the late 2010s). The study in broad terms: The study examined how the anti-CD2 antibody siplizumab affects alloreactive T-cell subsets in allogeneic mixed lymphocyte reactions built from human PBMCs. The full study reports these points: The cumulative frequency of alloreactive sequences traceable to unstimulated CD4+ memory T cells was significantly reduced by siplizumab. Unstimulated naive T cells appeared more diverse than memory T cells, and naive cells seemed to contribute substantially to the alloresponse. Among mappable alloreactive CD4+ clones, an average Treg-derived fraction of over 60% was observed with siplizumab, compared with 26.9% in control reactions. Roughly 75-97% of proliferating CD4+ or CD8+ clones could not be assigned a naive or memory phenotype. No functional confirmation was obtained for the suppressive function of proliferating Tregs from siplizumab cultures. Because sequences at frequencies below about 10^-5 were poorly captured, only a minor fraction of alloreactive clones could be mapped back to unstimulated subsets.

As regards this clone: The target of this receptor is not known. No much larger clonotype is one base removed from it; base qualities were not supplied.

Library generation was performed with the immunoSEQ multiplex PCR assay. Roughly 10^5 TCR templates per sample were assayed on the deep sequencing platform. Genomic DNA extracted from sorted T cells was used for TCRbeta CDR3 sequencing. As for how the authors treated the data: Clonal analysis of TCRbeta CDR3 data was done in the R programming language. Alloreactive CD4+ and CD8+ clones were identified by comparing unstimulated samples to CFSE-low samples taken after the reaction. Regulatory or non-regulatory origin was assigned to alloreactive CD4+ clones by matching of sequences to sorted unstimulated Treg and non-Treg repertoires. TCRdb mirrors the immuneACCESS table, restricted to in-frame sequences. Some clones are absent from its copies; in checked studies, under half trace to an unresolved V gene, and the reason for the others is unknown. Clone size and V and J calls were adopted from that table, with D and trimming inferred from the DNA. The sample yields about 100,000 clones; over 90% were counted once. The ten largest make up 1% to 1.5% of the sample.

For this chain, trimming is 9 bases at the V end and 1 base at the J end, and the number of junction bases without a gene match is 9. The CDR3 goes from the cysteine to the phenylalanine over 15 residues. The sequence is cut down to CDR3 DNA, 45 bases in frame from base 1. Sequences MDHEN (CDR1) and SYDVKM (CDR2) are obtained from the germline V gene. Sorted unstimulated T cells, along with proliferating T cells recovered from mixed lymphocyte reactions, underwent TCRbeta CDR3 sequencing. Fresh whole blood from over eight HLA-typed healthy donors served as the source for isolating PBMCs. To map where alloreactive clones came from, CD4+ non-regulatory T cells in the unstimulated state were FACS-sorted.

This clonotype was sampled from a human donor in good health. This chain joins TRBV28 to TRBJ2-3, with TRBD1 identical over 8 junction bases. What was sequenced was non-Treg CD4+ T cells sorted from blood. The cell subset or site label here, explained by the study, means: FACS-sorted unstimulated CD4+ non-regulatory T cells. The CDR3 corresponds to CASKTGGQGTDTQYF. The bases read TGTGCCAGTAAAACCGGGGGACAGGGCACAGATACGCAGTATTTT.